This note documents a single TCR beta chain sequence. Its target is not known. The sample belongs to a study of beta chain features in type 1 diabetes. Study summary: Patients did not differ from healthy donors in age, gender or cell yield.

The study, taken as a whole, reports: In all four CD4+ subsets, TCRB CDR3 length was significantly, moderately reduced in type 1 diabetes.

Per the germline V gene, CDR1 is SGHRS and CDR2 is YFSETQ. The CDR3 totals 15 residues. V was clipped by 4 bases and J by 6 bases, with 19 bases between them. The sequenced template was cDNA made from the entire isolated RNA. Profiling relied on immunoSEQ multiplex PCR, and the TCRdb table lists in-frame clones only, not all of them. The sample consists of a few hundred thousand clones, just over 20% of them appearing once. This chain connects TRBV5-1 to TRBJ1-2; D is perhaps TRBD1 (5 bases). Sequencing input: naive CD4+ T cells from blood. This clonotype was obtained from a woman between 40 and 50 years old with type 1 diabetes. The CDR3 nucleotides are TGCGCCAGCAGCATACGGCGGGAGGGACGCGATGGCTACACCTTC. Its translation is CASSIRREGRDGYTF.